This TCR beta chain was sequenced during a study of neoadjuvant anti-PD-1 for oral cavity cancer. Most PBMC samples had 400 to 550 ng input DNA in six replicates. The repertoire was sequenced with immunoSEQ multiplex PCR; TCRdb's copy has only in-frame clones and lacks some. The sample has 6,000 to 7,500 clones; around 80% are singletons. The patients had HPV-negative, locally advanced oral cavity squamous cell carcinoma. PBMCs were not maintained or expanded in culture before analysis. The receptor was isolated from a person between 35 and 79 years old with oral cavity squamous cell carcinoma. The sequencing here drew on PBMCs, taken before nivolumab (anti-PD-1) treatment.

The CDR3 DNA is TGCGCCAGCACCGGGACCTTGGAGAACTATGGCTACACCTTC. It yields the protein CASTGTLENYGYTF. The chain carries TRBV10-2 and TRBJ1-2, with a possible D match to TRBD1 (5 bases). Per germline, CDR1 WSHSY and CDR2 SAAADI. The V gene lost 7 bases and the J gene lost 2 bases, with 14 bases spanning the gap. There are 14 residues in the CDR3.